Below are 25 T cell receptor beta chains sequenced from a single sample in a study of blood T cells in healthy people across ages (dated by TCRdb to about 2015). Libraries were constructed by 5' RACE. Sequencing used an Illumina HiSeq 2500. A second PCR of about 7 to 12 cycles was run with a J-beta primer mix and a sample-barcoded 5' primer. TCRdb trimmed the raw reads at Q25, called clones with MiXCR and kept productive beta chains. Each entry merges the rows of one CDR3 protein and shows their most common DNA and genes. A total of about 1.5 million distinct CDR3 sequences appear in this sample, roughly 43% of them only once. The top ten clones comprise 4% of the sample. The sample was blood. These receptors all come from a woman under 30 in good health.

CDR3 residues: CASSWDRGADEQFF. The CDR3 nucleotides read TGCGCCAGCAGCTGGGACAGGGGGGCCGATGAGCAGTTCTTC. The chain recombines TRBV5-1 with TRBJ2-1, with 11 nucleotides matching TRBD1. CDR1 SGHRS and CDR2 YFSETQ come from the germline V gene. Trimming cost V 3 bases and J 8 bases; bases outside gene matches: 4. The CDR3 has 14 residues.

This clonotype appeared a few times. This chain links TRBV20-1 with TRBJ2-7; D tentatively reads TRBD1 or TRBD2 (5 bases each). Germline CDR1 DFQATT, CDR2 SNEGSKA (reference sequence). Trimming stripped 6 bases from V and 0 bases from J, with 15 bases between. The CDR3 contains 14 residues. CDR3 DNA: TGCAGTGCCCATTACAGGACTTTCTCCTACGAGCAGTACTTC. Translated: CSAHYRTFSYEQYF.

The CDR3 sequence is CASSLRAISSYNEQYF. The CDR3 bases are TGTGCCAGCAGCTTAAGGGCAATAAGCTCCTACAATGAGCAGTACTTC. The V call is TRBV11-2, the J call TRBJ2-7, with unresolved D. Trimming took off 2 bases at V and 7 bases at J, with 21 bases between the two ends. Germline assignment: CDR1 SGHAT and CDR2 FQNNGV. The CDR3 is 16 amino acids.

The rearrangement links TRBV29-1 to TRBJ2-7, with D tentatively TRBD2 (5 bases). Trimming removed 4 bases from V and 1 base from J, with 14 bases in between. Germline CDR1 SQVTM, CDR2 ANQGSEA. CDR3 length equals 14 residues. In nucleotides, the CDR3 is TGCAGCGTTGGTAGGTCTAGCTTTTCCTACGAGCAGTACTTC. Residues: CSVGRSSFSYEQYF.

This clonotype was counted only a few times. This chain links TRBV20-1 with TRBJ2-1, with 9 bases lining up with TRBD1. CDR3 size: 14 residues. From germline, CDR1 is DFQATT and CDR2 SNEGSKA (reference sequence). J gave up 6 bases and V 6 bases, and 9 bases lay outside the gene matches. The CDR3 nucleotides read TGCAGTGCCAATGGACAGGGGTTAGGCAATGAGCAGTTCTTC. Amino acid sequence: CSANGQGLGNEQFF.

The chain combines TRBV18 with TRBJ2-7; D gene uncertain. Germline V gene sequence: CDR1 KGHSH, CDR2 LQKENI. The V and J ends lost 0 bases and 3 bases respectively, with 12 bases between them. The CDR3 is made up of 15 amino acids. DNA for the CDR3: TGTGCCAGCTCACCACCGTCGCTCCAGGACTACGAGCAGTACTTC. Translating gives CASSPPSLQDYEQYF.

The chain carries TRBV6-1 and TRBJ2-1; no clear D. Germline-derived CDR1 and CDR2 are MNHNS and SASEGT. V was trimmed by 7 bases and J by 0 bases, leaving 10 bases between them. This CDR3 has 14 residues. CDR3 amino acids: CASNVSDSYNEQFF. The CDR3 bases are TGTGCCAGCAATGTATCGGACTCCTACAATGAGCAGTTCTTC.

The chain is built from TRBV29-1 and TRBJ2-7; TRBD1 matches 9 bases. After removal of 7 bases from V and 5 bases from J, the junction contained 9 bases not matched to a gene. This CDR3 comprises 13 residues. Germline CDR1 reads SQVTM; CDR2 reads ANQGSEA. The CDR3 here is CSASGQGTDEQYF. The CDR3 DNA follows: TGCAGCGCGAGCGGACAGGGGACCGACGAGCAGTACTTC.

The rearrangement joins TRBV6-2 or TRBV6-3 to TRBJ1-1, with D unresolved. In germline, CDR1 is MNHEY, CDR2 SVGEGT. V gave up 0 bases and J gave up 5 bases, with 10 bases separating them. The CDR3 contains 14 residues. The CDR3 reads CASSYSEAGTEAFF. The CDR3 coding sequence is TGTGCCAGCAGTTACTCGGAGGCTGGTACTGAAGCTTTCTTT.

In this sample, this clonotype turned up a few times. This sequence joins TRBV15 and TRBJ1-2, with a possible D match to TRBD1 (5 bases). CDR1 is LNHNV, CDR2 YYDKDF, per germline (reference sequence). The CDR3 length is 15 residues. The ends were cut back, 0 bases at V and 7 bases at J, with 15 bases in the middle. DNA for the CDR3: TGTGCCACCAGCAGAGATCGTGGCAGGACATCTGGCTACACCTTC. Its protein is CATSRDRGRTSGYTF. Combining the CDR3 with reference TRBV15 and TRBJ1-2 gives the whole variable domain DAMVIQNPRYQVTQFGKPVTLSCSQTLNHNVMYWYQQKSSQAPKLLFHYYDKDFNNEADTPDNFQSRRPNTSFCFLDIRSPGLGDTAMYLCATSRDRGRTSGYTFGSGTRLTVV.

The V and J genes are TRBV6-4 and TRBJ2-3; maybe TRBD2 (6 bases). Germline V CDR1 and CDR2: MRHNA, SNTAGT. V dropped 0 bases and J dropped 0 bases, with 16 bases sitting between them. This CDR3 spans 18 amino acids. The CDR3 spells CASSDSTGRRGSTDTQYF. The DNA for the CDR3 is TGTGCCAGCAGTGACTCGACGGGGAGGAGGGGAAGCACAGATACGCAGTATTTT.

This clonotype appeared a few times. V is TRBV4-3 and J is TRBJ2-1; tentatively, D is TRBD1 or TRBD2 (5 bases each). The CDR3 consists of 14 residues. V lost 7 bases, J lost 6 bases, and 16 bases lay in between. The germline V gene has CDR1 LGHNA and CDR2 YSLEER. The CDR3 loop is CASIPSRGPNEQFF. The CDR3 nucleotides are TGCGCCAGCATCCCTTCGAGGGGCCCCAATGAGCAGTTCTTC.

CDR3 in amino acids: CASSLSEDYGYTF. The CDR3 DNA reads as TGTGCCAGCAGCTTATCAGAGGACTATGGCTACACCTTC. The chain carries TRBV7-9 and TRBJ1-2; D is unclear. Trimming took 2 bases from V and 3 from J, leaving 7 bases between them. The CDR3 has 13 amino acids. Germline lookup yields CDR1 SEHNR and CDR2 FQNEAQ (reference sequence).

This clonotype was seen only once. This chain joins TRBV28 and TRBJ2-7; TRBD1 aligns across 10 bases. In germline, CDR1 is MDHEN, CDR2 SYDVKM. The length of the CDR3 is 16 residues. Trimming cost V 6 bases and J 0 bases; bases outside gene matches: 8. The CDR3 here is CASSLEWTGGSYEQYF. In DNA, the CDR3 is TGTGCCAGCAGCCTTGAGTGGACAGGGGGCTCCTACGAGCAGTACTTC. The whole variable domain, remainder taken from reference TRBV28 and TRBJ2-7, is DVKVTQSSRYLVKRTGEKVFLECVQDMDHENMFWYRQDPGLGLRLIYFSYDVKMKEKGDIPEGYSVSREKKERFSLILESASTNQTSMYLCASSLEWTGGSYEQYFGPGTRLTVT.

The chain uses TRBV5-1 and TRBJ2-1; 7 bases are a match to TRBD1. There are 15 residues in the CDR3. The J segment lost 10 bases and the V segment lost 4 bases, leaving 14 bases of the junction unmatched. Germline assignment: CDR1 SGHRS and CDR2 YFSETQ. The CDR3 sequence is CASSLLRDRPSEQFF. CDR3 DNA sequence: TGCGCCAGCAGCCTCCTCCGGGACAGACCTAGCGAGCAGTTCTTC. Full variable domain (outside the CDR3, taken from reference TRBV5-1 and TRBJ2-1): KAGVTQTPRYLIKTRGQQVTLSCSPISGHRSVSWYQQTPGQGLQFLFEYFSETQRNKGNFPGRFSGRQFSNSRSEMNVSTLELGDSALYLCASSLLRDRPSEQFFGPGTRLTVL.

V gene TRBV20-1 combines with J gene TRBJ2-3, with 10 bases identical to TRBD1. After removal of 6 bases from V and 6 bases from J, the junction contained 9 bases not matched to a gene. The CDR3 totals 14 residues. Germline V CDR1 and CDR2: DFQATT, SNEGSKA (reference sequence). CDR3 sequence reads: CSATRQGAFDTQYF. The DNA for the CDR3 is TGCAGTGCCACCCGACAGGGGGCGTTTGATACGCAGTATTTT.

This clonotype occurred a few times. The chain joins TRBV6-6 to TRBJ1-6, with D unresolved. The germline V and J ends were trimmed by 4 bases and 13 bases, with 11 bases remaining between them. The CDR3 extends over 12 amino acids. Per the germline V gene, CDR1 is MNHNY and CDR2 is SVGAGI (reference sequence). Written as DNA, the CDR3 is TGTGCCAGCAGTTTCCAGGTTGATCCCCTCCACTTT. It specifies CASSFQVDPLHF.

The V gene is TRBV4-1, the J gene TRBJ1-3; perhaps TRBD1 as D (6 bases). V lost 4 bases and J 0 bases, leaving 10 bases between the germline ends. CDR1 is MGHRA, CDR2 YSYEKL, per germline. The CDR3 is 15 amino acids. The CDR3 region is CASSRRTDSGNTIYF. The DNA for the CDR3 is TGCGCCAGCAGCCGTCGGACAGACTCTGGAAACACCATATATTTT.

V and J are TRBV4-2 and TRBJ2-1; 14 bases are a match to TRBD2. The CDR3 is made up of 16 amino acids. With 3 bases clipped from V and 8 bases from J, the junction kept 6 bases outside the gene matches. The germline CDR1 and CDR2 sequences are LGHNA and YNFKEQ. In DNA form, the CDR3 reads TGTGCCAGCAGCCAGCCGGGACTAGCGGGAGTTGATGAGCAGTTCTTC. As protein: CASSQPGLAGVDEQFF.

There are a few counts of this clonotype. This chain joins TRBV20-1 and TRBJ1-1; D remains ambiguous. Germline V gene data show CDR1 as DFQATT and CDR2 as SNEGSKA (reference sequence). The CDR3 totals 16 residues. V gave up 6 bases and J gave up 1 base, with 21 bases separating them. CDR3 DNA: TGCAGTGCGACTATTTCGGGGAGAAGCAGGAACACTGAAGCTTTCTTT. Protein sequence: CSATISGRSRNTEAFF.

This clonotype was counted only a few times. The V and J genes are TRBV28 and TRBJ1-2, with a weak D call TRBD1 (5 bases). Looked up from germline, CDR1 is MDHEN and CDR2 is SYDVKM. V lost 10 bases and J 4 bases, leaving 16 bases between the germline ends. The CDR3 runs to 13 residues. The CDR3 sequence is CATLGGSSYGYTF. The CDR3 nucleotides are TGTGCCACACTGGGGGGATCAAGCTATGGCTACACCTTC.

As for this clonotype: This may arise from a read error, as a much more abundant clone is one base away. V is TRBV29-1 and J is TRBJ2-1; no clear D. The CDR3 runs to 15 residues. V lost 2 bases and J 0 bases, leaving 11 bases between the germline ends. The germline V gene has CDR1 SQVTM and CDR2 ANQGSEA. CDR3 protein: CSVELYDRSYNEQFF. The CDR3 DNA reads as TGCAGCGTTGAACTTTACGACCGCTCCTACAATGAGCAGTTCTTC.

The chain joins TRBV5-1 to TRBJ1-6; 10 positions agree with TRBD1. J lost 4 bases, V lost 1 base, and 8 bases had no gene match. Germline V gene sequence: CDR1 SGHRS, CDR2 YFSETQ. There are 18 residues in the CDR3. CDR3 region: CASSLLGDRGLYNSPLHF. As DNA, the CDR3 is TGCGCCAGCAGCTTGCTCGGGGACAGGGGCCTGTATAATTCACCCCTCCACTTT.

V usage is TRBV4-1 and J usage is TRBJ2-7; D remains unclear. The length of the CDR3 is 15 residues. CDR1 is MGHRA and CDR2 is YSYEKL in the germline V gene. V gave up 3 bases and J gave up 2 bases, with 14 bases separating them. CDR3 sequence: CASSQPGGVTYEQYF. The CDR3 DNA follows: TGCGCCAGCAGCCAGCCGGGTGGAGTAACCTACGAGCAGTACTTC.

There are a few counts of this clonotype. The chain couples TRBV20-1 to TRBJ2-7, with 7 bases fitting TRBD1. Germline CDR1 DFQATT, CDR2 SNEGSKA (reference sequence). The CDR3 loop spans 13 amino acids. V was pared by 5 bases and J by 4 bases, with 8 bases of the junction left unmatched. CDR3 protein: CSAETGEDYEQYF. The CDR3 DNA reads TGCAGTGCTGAAACAGGGGAAGATTACGAGCAGTACTTC.